This is a list of T cell receptor beta chains from one sample in a study of PD-1 blockade in classical Hodgkin lymphoma. Generated by immunoSEQ multiplex PCR, the TCRdb table keeps only in-frame clones and is missing some. The repertoire holds tens of thousands of clones, with around 80% as singletons. The sequencing used CD4+ T cells from blood, collected before the fourth cycle of nivolumab. All receptors derive from a human donor with classical Hodgkin lymphoma. The conserved cysteine and the conserved F or W are not part of the CDR3 here. Part of the rows lack a size; the others show once, few, many or a class for expanded clones.

clone size	V gene	J gene	CDR3 protein
NA	TRBV19	TRBJ2-1	ASSRAGTNDNEQF
once	TRBV7-6	TRBJ1-4	ASSLGPQAGAGEKLF
NA	TRBV19	TRBJ1-4	ASSITWIGEKLF
NA	TRBV5-1	TRBJ1-1	ASSLRARQGNTEAF
once	TRBV7-9	TRBJ1-5	ASSLGGTGSQPQH
once	TRBV11-2	TRBJ1-1	ASSFQYTEAF
NA	TRBV6-4	TRBJ2-7	ASSVFPTTEQY
NA	TRBV18	TRBJ1-4	ASSLTVPNEKLF
NA	TRBV27	TRBJ1-2	ASSLGPPGSYGYT
NA	TRBV11-2	TRBJ1-1	ASSLALLRGVAF
NA	TRBV30	TRBJ1-1	AKRGQTNTEAF
NA	TRBV6-5	TRBJ1-4	ASSYSGQVEKLF
once	TRBV29-1	TRBJ2-2	SALRDREVGELF
NA	TRBV6-6	TRBJ1-1	ASSIPWENTEAF
NA	TRBV7-2	TRBJ2-5	ASSLSYFGTEQETQY
NA	TRBV6-1	TRBJ1-5	ASSTGEQPQH
NA	TRBV7-8	TRBJ2-3	ASSLRLSGGAADTQY
NA	TRBV18	TRBJ2-5	ASSPQGFSEETQY
NA	TRBV4-2	TRBJ1-2	ASSQDPRYYGYT
NA	TRBV6-5	TRBJ1-1	ASRAGGLGGTEAF
NA	TRBV6-5	TRBJ1-2	ASSYSKERMFT
NA	TRBV12-5	TRBJ1-6	ASGFDYNSPLH
NA	TRBV7-2	TRBJ1-5	ASSLASTGRNQPQH
NA	TRBV2	TRBJ2-5	ASSDLRPQEGTQY
NA	TRBV6-1	TRBJ1-5	ASSNIQPQH
NA	TRBV14	TRBJ2-1	ASSQDLIFGQGHNEQF
NA	TRBV6-5	TRBJ2-1	ASRGAYNEQF
NA	TRBV4-3	TRBJ1-6	ASSQNTPGTGDNSPLH
NA	TRBV4-3	TRBJ1-2	ASSPQQDYNYGYT